This TCR beta chain was retrieved from a study of identical twins. Regarding the study as a whole: Part of the zero-insertion signal could reflect confounding by invariant MAIT and iNKT cells.

Template switching (which added a universal primer site) was used, and cDNA carried unique molecular identifiers. TCRdb recomputed calls from the 5' RACE reads with MiXCR, one row per CDR3 protein. The table shows about 340,000 distinct CDR3 sequences, with roughly an eighth occurring only once. There are 15 residues in the CDR3. In germline, CDR1 is SQVTM, CDR2 ANQGSEA. V dropped 5 bases and J dropped 2; count of bases not matched to a gene: 6. As for this clonotype: Its antigen is not known.

This same sample was also part of a study on yellow fever vaccine responses in identical twins.

The TCR originated in a woman aged 18-29 years in good health. The sequenced sample consisted of CD8+ T cells sorted from blood. The rearrangement uses TRBV29-1 and TRBJ2-2; TRBD1 aligns across 9 bases. CDR3: CSVRPGQGNTGELFF. In DNA, the CDR3 is TGCAGCGTTCGCCCGGGACAGGGAAACACCGGGGAGCTGTTTTTT.